The text below deals with one TCR beta chain. Germline V gene sequence: CDR1 MNHEY, CDR2 SVGAGI. CDR3 size: 16 residues. The V gene lost 2 bases and the J gene lost 4 bases, with 17 bases spanning the gap. The sample comes from a study of blood T cell repertoires in COVID-19. Study context: The United States, Italy and Spain provided the acute and convalescent COVID-19 samples. T cells, B-cell-depleted T cells, or PBMCs provided the cDNA or gDNA that served as material.

In the original processing: Amplified reference gene primers provided the basis for estimating nucleated cell counts. Some clones are missing from TCRdb's copy, which holds only in-frame ones; the method was immunoSEQ multiplex PCR. The DNA gave D and trimming, while V, J and clone size come from that table. In the table there are tens of thousands of clones, approximately 89% of which are singletons. Sequenced input: peripheral blood. The chain carries TRBV6-5 and TRBJ1-2; TRBD1 might be the D (6 bases). The TCR comes from a woman older than 75 with acute or convalescent COVID-19. In DNA, the CDR3 is TGTGCCAGCAGTTACGGGGGAAAACAGGGAGTCTATGGCTACACCTTC. Translating it yields CASSYGGKQGVYGYTF.